Listed below are T cell receptor beta chains from one sample, sequenced in a study of response to subunit inactivated influenza vaccine. A single record per CDR3 protein comes from TCRdb applying MiXCR to the RT-PCR reads. Of almost 250,000 distinct CDR3 sequences listed, more than 10% were seen once; the top ten hold under 10%. This sample comprised non-naive T cells sorted from PBMCs, obtained 14 to 15 days before vaccination. Every receptor here comes from a man in his forties or fifties who received an inactivated influenza vaccine. Both conserved end residues are part of each CDR3. D genes are given only for firm matches. The listing skips clone size in some rows; elsewhere it reads once, few, many or a size class.

cdr3_nt: TGTGCCAGCAGTTTCCAGGTCCTGGGAAATTCACCCCTCCACTTT; cdr3_aa: CASSFQVLGNSPLHF; clone_size: few; j_call: TRBJ1-6; v_call: TRBV27; d_call: NA
cdr3_nt: TGTGCCAGCAGCCCATCGGGGGGGAGGGAAATAGAGCAGTTCTTC; cdr3_aa: CASSPSGGREIEQFF; clone_size: NA; j_call: TRBJ2-1; v_call: TRBV7-2; d_call: TRBD2
cdr3_nt: TGCAGCGGGACCGGAGAGCACCACGAGCAGTACTTC; cdr3_aa: CSGTGEHHEQYF; clone_size: many; j_call: TRBJ2-7; v_call: TRBV29-1; d_call: NA
cdr3_nt: TGCGCCAGCAGCTTGGATGGACGGACCACCTTC; cdr3_aa: CASSLDGRTTF; clone_size: NA; j_call: TRBJ1-2; v_call: TRBV5-1; d_call: NA
cdr3_nt: TGTGCCAGCAGCCTAGCTTACCGGACAGGGGGCTACGAGCAGTACTTC; cdr3_aa: CASSLAYRTGGYEQYF; clone_size: NA; j_call: TRBJ2-7; v_call: TRBV7-8; d_call: TRBD1
cdr3_nt: TGTGCCAGCAGTTACACCCGGGGCACTGAAGCTTTCTTT; cdr3_aa: CASSYTRGTEAFF; clone_size: few; j_call: TRBJ1-1; v_call: TRBV6-2/TRBV6-3; d_call: NA
cdr3_nt: TGCAGTGCTAGAGGAGATAGCGTGTCCACCGGGGAGCTGTTTTTT; cdr3_aa: CSARGDSVSTGELFF; clone_size: many; j_call: TRBJ2-2; v_call: TRBV20-1; d_call: NA
cdr3_nt: TGTGCCAGCAGTTACCGGCAGGGGAACAATCAGCCCCAGCATTTT; cdr3_aa: CASSYRQGNNQPQHF; clone_size: few; j_call: TRBJ1-5; v_call: TRBV6-5; d_call: NA
cdr3_nt: TGTGCCAGCAGCCCCCCGACTAGGGAGGCGCAGTATTTT; cdr3_aa: CASSPPTREAQYF; clone_size: few; j_call: TRBJ2-3; v_call: TRBV7-2; d_call: NA
cdr3_nt: TGTGCCAGCAGCTTATGGAGAGGGAATGAGCAGTTCTTC; cdr3_aa: CASSLWRGNEQFF; clone_size: many; j_call: TRBJ2-1; v_call: TRBV11-2; d_call: NA
cdr3_nt: TGCAGTGCTAGGGGGCTAGCGGGGGAACGAACCCACAATGAGCAGTTCTTC; cdr3_aa: CSARGLAGERTHNEQFF; clone_size: NA; j_call: TRBJ2-1; v_call: TRBV20-1; d_call: TRBD2
cdr3_nt: TGTGCCAGCAGCAAAAGAGGGACCAACACTGAAGCTTTCTTT; cdr3_aa: CASSKRGTNTEAFF; clone_size: NA; j_call: TRBJ1-1; v_call: TRBV6-2/TRBV6-3; d_call: NA
cdr3_nt: TGTGCCAGCAGCGGAATGAGACATCGACCTACCTACGAGCAGTTCTTC; cdr3_aa: CASSGMRHRPTYEQFF; clone_size: NA; j_call: TRBJ2-1; v_call: TRBV9; d_call: NA
cdr3_nt: TGTGCCAGCACCCTTCAGGGTAGCGACACTGAAGCTTTCTTT; cdr3_aa: CASTLQGSDTEAFF; clone_size: NA; j_call: TRBJ1-1; v_call: TRBV12-3/TRBV12-4; d_call: NA
cdr3_nt: TGCAGCGTCCTGGGACAGGATTTACTAGCGGGGTCCTACAATGAGCAGTTCTTC; cdr3_aa: CSVLGQDLLAGSYNEQFF; clone_size: many; j_call: TRBJ2-1; v_call: TRBV29-1; d_call: TRBD2
cdr3_nt: TGTGCCAGCAGCTTAGGAGCGGGGTCCTACAATGAGCAGTTCTTC; cdr3_aa: CASSLGAGSYNEQFF; clone_size: NA; j_call: TRBJ2-1; v_call: TRBV7-9; d_call: TRBD2
cdr3_nt: TGTGCCAGCAGTTACTCGGCAGGGGGCCGAGAGACCCAGTACTTC; cdr3_aa: CASSYSAGGRETQYF; clone_size: few; j_call: TRBJ2-5; v_call: TRBV6-5; d_call: TRBD1
cdr3_nt: TGTGCCAGCAGTGAAGTTAGGGTCCAAGAGACCCAGTACTTC; cdr3_aa: CASSEVRVQETQYF; clone_size: many; j_call: TRBJ2-5; v_call: TRBV6-1; d_call: NA
cdr3_nt: TGTGCCAGCAGCCAATGGCTGGGACAGGGCTATGGCTACACCTTC; cdr3_aa: CASSQWLGQGYGYTF; clone_size: few; j_call: TRBJ1-2; v_call: TRBV3-1; d_call: TRBD1
cdr3_nt: TGCGCCAGCAGCTTGGAGGCTAGCGGGAGCAATAAATACAATGAGCAGTTCTTC; cdr3_aa: CASSLEASGSNKYNEQFF; clone_size: few; j_call: TRBJ2-1; v_call: TRBV5-1; d_call: TRBD2
cdr3_nt: TGCGCCAGCAGCTTGGGGCAGGTCTCCTACAATGAGCAGTTCTTC; cdr3_aa: CASSLGQVSYNEQFF; clone_size: many; j_call: TRBJ2-1; v_call: TRBV5-1; d_call: NA
cdr3_nt: TGTGCCAGCAGCTGGGGACAGGGGTTTGAGCAGTTCTTC; cdr3_aa: CASSWGQGFEQFF; clone_size: NA; j_call: TRBJ2-1; v_call: TRBV5-4; d_call: TRBD1
cdr3_nt: TGTGCCAGCAGCTTATCGGGGGCCCGGGGCTATGGCTACACCTTC; cdr3_aa: CASSLSGARGYGYTF; clone_size: few; j_call: TRBJ1-2; v_call: TRBV7-9; d_call: NA
cdr3_nt: TGTGCCAGCAGCTTAATCTTGGGAACAGATACGCAGTATTTT; cdr3_aa: CASSLILGTDTQYF; clone_size: NA; j_call: TRBJ2-3; v_call: TRBV7-9; d_call: NA
cdr3_nt: TGTGCCAGCAGGGGGGTGACTAGCGGATACAATGAGCAGTTCTTC; cdr3_aa: CASRGVTSGYNEQFF; clone_size: NA; j_call: TRBJ2-1; v_call: TRBV11-2; d_call: TRBD2
cdr3_nt: TGTGCCAGCAGCCAACCGACGTCCCTAAGGCGGGACTACCTCCCCGCAGATACGCAGTATTTT; cdr3_aa: CASSQPTSLRRDYLPADTQYF; clone_size: NA; j_call: TRBJ2-3; v_call: TRBV3-1; d_call: TRBD2
cdr3_nt: TGCGCCAGCAGCTTGGGACGGGGGACAGGGGGCCGTGGGACTGAAGCTTTCTTT; cdr3_aa: CASSLGRGTGGRGTEAFF; clone_size: many; j_call: TRBJ1-1; v_call: TRBV5-1; d_call: TRBD1
cdr3_nt: TGTGCCAGCAGCTTAGATAGGACAGGGAACGAAACGAACACCGGGGAGCTGTTTTTT; cdr3_aa: CASSLDRTGNETNTGELFF; clone_size: NA; j_call: TRBJ2-2; v_call: TRBV11-3; d_call: TRBD1
cdr3_nt: TGTGCCAGCAGTTGGGAGAGGAGGAGCTACACCTTC; cdr3_aa: CASSWERRSYTF; clone_size: few; j_call: TRBJ1-2; v_call: TRBV28; d_call: NA
cdr3_nt: TGTGCCAGCAGCGTCCAGGCAACAGATACGCAGTATTTT; cdr3_aa: CASSVQATDTQYF; clone_size: few; j_call: TRBJ2-3; v_call: TRBV9; d_call: NA
cdr3_nt: TGTGCCAGCAGCCCGGTTTATGGCTCGGCGGATCAGCCCCAGCATTTT; cdr3_aa: CASSPVYGSADQPQHF; clone_size: few; j_call: TRBJ1-5; v_call: TRBV6-1; d_call: NA
cdr3_nt: TGTGCCAGCAGTGAGCTGGGACAGTCCTACAATGAGCAGTTCTTC; cdr3_aa: CASSELGQSYNEQFF; clone_size: many; j_call: TRBJ2-1; v_call: TRBV25-1; d_call: TRBD1
cdr3_nt: TGCAGCGTTGGCGCAGGTGCTAGCACAGATACGCAGTATTTT; cdr3_aa: CSVGAGASTDTQYF; clone_size: few; j_call: TRBJ2-3; v_call: TRBV29-1; d_call: NA
cdr3_nt: TGTGCCACCAGCATGTCCGGGACTTCCTATGGCTACACCTTC; cdr3_aa: CATSMSGTSYGYTF; clone_size: few; j_call: TRBJ1-2; v_call: TRBV15; d_call: NA
cdr3_nt: TGTGCCAGCAGCGGACACAGGGACAACACAGATACGCAGTATTTT; cdr3_aa: CASSGHRDNTDTQYF; clone_size: NA; j_call: TRBJ2-3; v_call: TRBV9; d_call: NA
cdr3_nt: TGTGCCAGCAGCTCCACCGAGCGCACCTACGAGCAGTACTTC; cdr3_aa: CASSSTERTYEQYF; clone_size: few; j_call: TRBJ2-7; v_call: TRBV7-2; d_call: NA
cdr3_nt: TGTGCCAGCAGAACACGACAGGGGGATTCACCCCTCCACTTT; cdr3_aa: CASRTRQGDSPLHF; clone_size: few; j_call: TRBJ1-6; v_call: TRBV7-8; d_call: TRBD1
cdr3_nt: TGTGCCATCAGATCCTCCGGGACAGTGAACACTGAAGCTTTCTTT; cdr3_aa: CAIRSSGTVNTEAFF; clone_size: NA; j_call: TRBJ1-1; v_call: TRBV10-3; d_call: TRBD1
cdr3_nt: TGTGCCAGCAGCTACGGGACTAGCGGGCAAGAGACCCAGTACTTC; cdr3_aa: CASSYGTSGQETQYF; clone_size: few; j_call: TRBJ2-5; v_call: TRBV4-2; d_call: TRBD2
cdr3_nt: TGCGCCAGCAGCTTGGATACAGCTTCCTACGAGCAGTACTTC; cdr3_aa: CASSLDTASYEQYF; clone_size: few; j_call: TRBJ2-7; v_call: TRBV5-1; d_call: NA
cdr3_nt: TGTGCCAGCAGTGAAGGGTTTTACTACGAGCAGTACTTC; cdr3_aa: CASSEGFYYEQYF; clone_size: NA; j_call: TRBJ2-7; v_call: TRBV6-1; d_call: NA